This TCR beta chain was profiled in a study of low-dose radiotherapy and immunotherapy resistance in tumors. Regarding time point: after trial treatment. Treatment defined: LDRT plus nivolumab, ipilimumab, low-dose cyclophosphamide and aspirin (RACIN trial). TRAV and TRBV primers primed cDNA for both TCRalpha and TCRbeta. The authors amplified TCRs for about 20 PCR cycles with a constant-region primer and a V-primer adapter. TCRdb reprocessed the reads with MiXCR, giving one entry per CDR3 protein. The sample yields roughly 100,000 distinct CDR3 sequences, 20% to 25% seen once. V dropped 3 bases and J dropped 3 bases, with 11 bases sitting between them. The length of the CDR3 is 14 residues. The germline V gene encodes CDR1 LNHDA and CDR2 SQIVND (reference sequence). In its sample, this clonotype was seen a few times.

This TCR was recovered from a female donor with ovarian cancer. The sample consisted of PBMCs, taken after low-dose radiotherapy plus immunotherapy. The rearrangement links TRBV19 to TRBJ1-1; the D is unclear. The CDR3 DNA sequence: TGTGCCAGTAGTATCGTCCTTAGGCACACTGAAGCTTTCTTT. This gives the protein CASSIVLRHTEAFF. The full variable domain, its missing parts supplied by reference TRBV19 and TRBJ1-1, is DGGITQSPKYLFRKEGQNVTLSCEQNLNHDAMYWYRQDPGQGLRLIYYSQIVNDFQKGDIAEGYSVSREKKESFPLTVTSAQKNPTAFYLCASSIVLRHTEAFFGQGTRLTVV.